The 30 T cell receptor beta chains below all came from one sample that was sequenced in a study of beta chain features in type 1 diabetes. Reverse transcribing all isolated RNA meant expressed TCRB transcripts were sequenced. Only in-frame clones appear in the TCRdb table, and some are missing; sequencing was by immunoSEQ multiplex PCR. The sample holds under 800,000 clones; 15% to 19% are singletons and the top ten take about 0.097%. The sequenced material came from naive CD4+ T cells from blood. Receptor source: a man aged 18 to 29 in good health.

This clone was found a few times. The rearrangement uses TRBV5-1 and TRBJ1-4, with no clear D. CDR3 length: 12 amino acids. Germline loops: CDR1 SGHRS, CDR2 YFSETQ. Trimming cost V 4 bases and J 8 bases, with 9 bases left between them. The CDR3, as DNA: TGCGCCAGCAGCCTCTTGGGGGAAAAACTGTTTTTT. As protein: CASSLLGEKLFF.

The chain employs TRBV9 and TRBJ1-6; D is ambiguous. The V and J ends lost 0 bases and 7 bases respectively, with 14 bases between them. Germline V gene sequence: CDR1 SGDLS, CDR2 YYNGEE. The CDR3 runs to 16 residues. CDR3 nucleotide sequence: TGTGCCAGCAGCGTAGATCTGACCGTGCCCAATTCACCCCTCCACTTT. It is translated as CASSVDLTVPNSPLHF. The complete variable domain, with remaining parts taken from reference TRBV9 and TRBJ1-6, reads DSGVTQTPKHLITATGQRVTLRCSPRSGDLSVYWYQQSLDQGLQFLIQYYNGEERAKGNILERFSAQQFPDLHSELNLSSLELGDSALYFCASSVDLTVPNSPLHFGNGTRLTVT.

A few counts support this clone. The chain joins TRBV16 to TRBJ1-1, with unresolved D. Germline CDR1 KGHSY, CDR2 FQNENV. The ends were cut back, 3 bases at V and 1 base at J, with 6 bases in the middle. The CDR3 totals 13 residues. This CDR3 reads CASSHKTNTEAFF. CDR3 bases: TGTGCCAGCAGCCATAAAACGAACACTGAAGCTTTCTTT.

This clone was counted between two and nine times. The gene calls are TRBV5-4 and TRBJ1-2, with D uncertain. Looked up from germline, CDR1 is SGHNT and CDR2 is YYREEE (reference sequence). The length of the CDR3 is 12 residues. Trimming pared 1 base from V and 4 bases from J, leaving 5 bases between. The DNA of the CDR3 is TGTGCCAGCAGCTTGCCGTCCTATGGCTACACCTTC. Its protein product is CASSLPSYGYTF.

In this sample, this clone turned up many times. The CDR3: CAISELREGPETQYF. CDR3 DNA: TGTGCCATCAGTGAGCTGCGGGAGGGCCCAGAGACCCAGTACTTC. V gene TRBV10-3 combines with J gene TRBJ2-5; TRBD2 matches at 9 bases. The ends lost 2 bases at V and 4 bases at J; junction bases unmatched: 5. This CDR3 region has 15 residues. The germline CDR1 and CDR2 sequences are ENHRY and SYGVKD.

This clone was found a few times. The chain employs TRBV5-4 and TRBJ2-5; D is tentatively TRBD1 or TRBD2 (5 bases each). Trimming cost V 3 bases and J 2 bases, with 11 bases left between them. CDR1 is SGHNT, CDR2 YYREEE, per germline (reference sequence). The CDR3 length is 14 residues. The CDR3 region is CASSSGTEQETQYF. The DNA for the CDR3 is TGTGCCAGCAGCTCCGGGACGGAGCAAGAGACCCAGTACTTC. Filled out from reference TRBV5-4 and TRBJ2-5, the complete variable domain reads ETGVTQSPTHLIKTRGQQVTLRCSSQSGHNTVSWYQQALGQGPQFIFQYYREEENGRGNFPPRFSGLQFPNYSSELNVNALELDDSALYLCASSSGTEQETQYFGPGTRLLVL.

The chain has TRBV6-5 and TRBJ2-7, with TRBD1 identical over 7 bases. The V gene end was trimmed by 0 bases and the J gene end by 4 bases; junction bases not matched to a gene: 9. The CDR3 runs 16 residues. Germline CDR1 is MNHEY and CDR2 is SVGAGI. CDR3 in DNA: TGTGCCAGCAGTTACTCGCGCTGGGACAGAAATTACGAGCAGTACTTC. Protein product: CASSYSRWDRNYEQYF.

The chain recombines TRBV6-5 with TRBJ1-2; TRBD1 might be the D (5 bases). V gave up 5 bases and J gave up 4 bases, with 11 bases separating them. CDR1 and CDR2 (germline): MNHEY, SVGAGI. The CDR3 is 13 residues long. The CDR3 here is CASSKGRSYGYTF. CDR3 DNA sequence: TGTGCCAGCAGTAAGGGACGGTCCTATGGCTACACCTTC.

This clone came up a few times. Here the CDR3 DNA reads TGTGCCAGCAGCTTCTCCCGGATAGGTACGCAGTATTTT. It specifies CASSFSRIGTQYF. V gene TRBV7-9 combines with J gene TRBJ2-3; the D is unclear. The V and J ends lost 3 bases and 8 bases respectively, with 12 bases between them. The CDR3 runs 13 residues. The germline gives CDR1 SEHNR, CDR2 FQNEAQ (reference sequence).

The genes are TRBV5-1 and TRBJ2-7, with D perhaps given as TRBD1 or TRBD2 (5 bases each). V lost 0 bases and J lost 3, with 7 bases in between. Per the germline V gene, CDR1 is SGHRS and CDR2 is YFSETQ. CDR3 size: 13 residues. The DNA for the CDR3 is TGCGCCAGCAGCTTGGTGGGGGACTACGAGCAGTACTTC. Protein product: CASSLVGDYEQYF.

The genes are TRBV7-9 and TRBJ1-4; 9 positions match TRBD1. Germline CDR1 reads SEHNR; CDR2 reads FQNEAQ (reference sequence). The CDR3 consists of 16 residues. Trimming at V came to 2 bases and at J to 5 bases, leaving 6 bases not matched to a gene. This chain's CDR3 is CASSLTGTGRNEKLFF. In DNA, the CDR3 is TGTGCCAGCAGCTTAACGGGGACAGGGCGCAATGAAAAACTGTTTTTT.

The chain is built from TRBV6-5 and TRBJ2-1, with D possibly TRBD1 on 6 matching bases. The CDR3 is made up of 14 amino acids. CDR1 and CDR2 (germline): MNHEY, SVGAGI. V was pared by 5 bases and J by 2 bases, with 10 bases between. The CDR3 DNA reads TGTGCCAGCAGTCACAGACAGGCCTACAATGAGCAGTTCTTC. Amino acid sequence: CASSHRQAYNEQFF.

This chain joins TRBV7-9 and TRBJ1-5; 7 nucleotides line up with TRBD1. Germline V gene sequence: CDR1 SEHNR, CDR2 FQNEAQ (reference sequence). V trimming: 5 bases; J trimming: 1 base; junction bases outside the gene matches: 11. The CDR3 covers 17 residues. Here the CDR3 reads CASSLSTGRWSNQPQHF. The CDR3 bases are TGTGCCAGCAGCCTCTCGACAGGGCGTTGGAGCAATCAGCCCCAGCATTTT.

This clone was detected a few times. The chain links TRBV2 to TRBJ1-2; D gene unclear. V was shortened by 3 bases and J by 2 bases, with 16 bases between the two germline ends. Germline V lookup: CDR1 SNHLY, CDR2 FYNNEI. CDR3 size: 16 residues. The CDR3 DNA reads as TGTGCCAGCAGTGACACACCCTTACGGGAAAACTATGGCTACACCTTC. It yields the protein CASSDTPLRENYGYTF.

V usage is TRBV5-1 and J usage is TRBJ2-2; no definite D call. The length of the CDR3 is 16 residues. Germline CDR1 reads SGHRS; CDR2 reads YFSETQ. V lost 3 bases to trimming and J lost 1 base, with 13 bases between them. CDR3 residues: CASSSKGNLNTGELFF. CDR3 nucleotides: TGCGCCAGCAGCTCTAAGGGTAACCTGAACACCGGGGAGCTGTTTTTT.

This chain links TRBV5-1 with TRBJ2-6; 10 bases agree with TRBD1. Trimming at V came to 4 bases and at J to 4 bases, leaving 2 bases not matched to a gene. Germline CDR1 and CDR2: SGHRS and YFSETQ. The CDR3 contains 15 residues. In DNA form, the CDR3 reads TGCGCCAGCAGCCAGACAGGGGGCGGGGCCAACGTCCTGACTTTC. Amino acid sequence: CASSQTGGGANVLTF.

V usage is TRBV9 and J usage is TRBJ2-1, with D perhaps matching TRBD2 (6 bases). CDR1 SGDLS and CDR2 YYNGEE come from the germline V gene. V shed 0 bases and J shed 12 bases, with 13 bases lying between them. CDR3 length equals 13 residues. The DNA for the CDR3 is TGTGCCAGCAGCGTAGAGGAGGGGAGAGGGCAGTTCTTC. Its translation: CASSVEEGRGQFF.

The sample holds a few counts of this clone. The chain employs TRBV11-1 and TRBJ2-4, with TRBD1 as a possible D gene (6 bases). The CDR3 loop spans 16 amino acids. Germline V gene data show CDR1 as SGHAT and CDR2 as FQDESV (reference sequence). V gave up 2 bases and J gave up 1 base, with 12 bases separating them. CDR3 sequence: CASSLNWDKAKNIQYF. The DNA for the CDR3 is TGTGCCAGCAGCTTAAACTGGGACAAGGCCAAAAACATTCAGTACTTC.

This clone was seen more than once but under ten times. This rearrangement joins TRBV6-5 to TRBJ2-7, with D uncertain. V gave up 7 bases and J gave up 6 bases, with 19 bases separating them. CDR1 is MNHEY and CDR2 is SVGAGI in the germline V gene. The CDR3 sequence is 14 residues long. The CDR3 loop reads CASTLSLLMSEQYF. CDR3 DNA sequence: TGTGCCAGCACCCTCAGCTTACTCATGAGCGAGCAGTACTTC.

This clone appeared a single time. The CDR3 spells CASSSGQLLYEQYF. CDR3 DNA: TGCGCCAGCAGCTCCGGACAGCTCCTTTACGAGCAGTACTTC. The V gene is TRBV5-1, the J gene TRBJ2-7; tentatively, D is TRBD1 (6 bases). This CDR3 spans 14 amino acids. Germline CDR1 SGHRS, CDR2 YFSETQ. The V and J ends lost 3 bases and 4 bases respectively, with 14 bases between them.

This clone was seen more than once but under ten times. The V and J genes are TRBV29-1 and TRBJ1-5; possibly TRBD1 for D (5 bases). The CDR3 sequence is 12 residues long. The germline V gene has CDR1 SQVTM and CDR2 ANQGSEA. Trimming cost V 7 bases and J 2 bases, with 9 bases left between them. The CDR3 region is CSDTGGNQPQHF. The CDR3 coding sequence is TGCAGCGACACAGGTGGCAATCAGCCCCAGCATTTT.

This chain uses TRBV5-1 with TRBJ2-3; weak D call: TRBD1 (5 bases). The CDR3 extends over 17 amino acids. V was trimmed by 0 bases and J by 0 bases, leaving 14 bases between them. Looked up from germline, CDR1 is SGHRS and CDR2 is YFSETQ. The CDR3 region is CASSLARQPPSTDTQYF. CDR3 bases: TGCGCCAGCAGCTTGGCCAGACAGCCTCCTAGCACAGATACGCAGTATTTT.

The genes are TRBV11-1 and TRBJ2-4; 13 bases align to TRBD2. Germline lookup yields CDR1 SGHAT and CDR2 FQDESV (reference sequence). The CDR3 spans 17 residues. Trimming took 4 bases from V and 7 from J; bases not matched to a gene: 10. The CDR3 region has the DNA TGTGCCAGCAGCTCCGGACTAGCGGGAGTCAAGGTGAACATTCAGTACTTC. This sequence encodes CASSSGLAGVKVNIQYF.

This clone was recorded once. This chain connects TRBV5-6 to TRBJ1-2; TRBD1 is a possible D gene (5 bases). CDR1 is SGHDT, CDR2 YYEEEE, per germline. V was trimmed by 4 bases and J by 3 bases, leaving 7 bases between them. The CDR3 extends over 12 amino acids. CDR3 in amino acids: CASSRGDYGYTF. The DNA of the CDR3 is TGTGCCAGCAGCCGAGGGGACTATGGCTACACCTTC.

The sample holds a few counts of this clone. The genes are TRBV29-1 and TRBJ1-2; 7 bases fit TRBD1. Per the germline V gene, CDR1 is SQVTM and CDR2 is ANQGSEA. The CDR3 loop spans 13 amino acids. V dropped 2 bases and J dropped 4; count of bases not matched to a gene: 4. The DNA for the CDR3 is TGCAGCGTTGAACCGGACAGGAGCTATGGCTACACCTTC. Encoded protein: CSVEPDRSYGYTF.

This clone came up a few times. J is TRBJ2-3 and V is TRBV6-1; D is undetermined. The length of the CDR3 is 13 residues. Germline lookup yields CDR1 MNHNS and CDR2 SASEGT. Trimming took off 1 base at V and 5 bases at J, with 7 bases between the two ends. CDR3 nucleotide sequence: TGTGCCAGCAGTGAAGGGGCCCAAGATACGCAGTATTTT. It encodes CASSEGAQDTQYF.

This clone was found a few times. In DNA, the CDR3 is TGTGCCAGCAGCGTGAAGGGACCAGGCCTTAATGAAAAACTGTTTTTT. This sequence encodes CASSVKGPGLNEKLFF. J is TRBJ1-4 and V is TRBV7-9, with D maybe TRBD1 (5 bases). The V end was cut by 5 bases, the J end by 4 bases, with 17 bases between. Per the germline V gene, CDR1 is SEHNR and CDR2 is FQNEAQ (reference sequence). This CDR3 contains 16 residues.

The gene calls are TRBV14 and TRBJ1-1, with 9 bases aligning to TRBD1. J lost 2 bases, V lost 5 bases, and 6 bases had no gene match. The length of the CDR3 is 15 residues. CDR1 is SGHDN, CDR2 FVKESK, per germline. The CDR3 protein is CASSEDRGFNTEAFF. DNA for the CDR3: TGTGCCAGCAGCGAGGACAGGGGATTTAACACTGAAGCTTTCTTT.

The V call is TRBV19, the J call TRBJ1-5; possibly TRBD1 for D (5 bases). Deletions cut 7 bases from V and 3 bases from J, with 16 bases between. Germline-derived CDR1 and CDR2 are LNHDA and SQIVND (reference sequence). CDR3 length: 15 amino acids. The CDR3 loop reads CASMVAWGDNQPQHF. The CDR3 DNA reads as TGTGCCAGTATGGTTGCTTGGGGCGACAATCAGCCCCAGCATTTT. The entire variable domain, with the rest obtained from reference TRBV19 and TRBJ1-5, is as follows: DGGITQSPKYLFRKEGQNVTLSCEQNLNHDAMYWYRQDPGQGLRLIYYSQIVNDFQKGDIAEGYSVSREKKESFPLTVTSAQKNPTAFYLCASMVAWGDNQPQHFGDGTRLSIL.

This clone was detected only a few times. The sample contains more than one DNA sequence encoding this CDR3. This sequence joins TRBV10-3 and TRBJ1-1, with D hard to call. V lost 0 bases to trimming and J lost 4 bases, with 6 bases between them. The CDR3 is made up of 13 amino acids. From germline, CDR1 is ENHRY and CDR2 SYGVKD. CDR3 DNA sequence: TGTGCCATCAGTGAGTCAGGAGGCACTGAAGCTTTCTTT. Amino acids: CAISESGGTEAFF.